In this sample, the clone carrying this T cell receptor beta chain turned up once. Antigen unknown. The germline V gene has CDR1 MDHEN and CDR2 SYDVKM. The CDR3 is 15 residues long. V gave up 1 base and J gave up 0 bases, with 7 bases separating them. This sample stems from a study of PD-1 blockade in classical Hodgkin lymphoma. Regarding the study as a whole: Patients with an early start, nivolumab under 1 year after ASCT, were excluded. Prior to therapy, complete responders displayed diversity much like that of newly diagnosed patients.

Clones were sequenced by immunoSEQ multiplex PCR, and TCRdb holds only the in-frame ones, with some missing. The repertoire consists of around 20,000 clones, with about 82% occurring once and the leading ten covering about a sixth. Every one of the patients relapsed after autologous stem cell transplantation (brentuximab vedotin exposure was variable). Patients' outcomes at their best amounted to complete response, partial response or progressive disease. Sequences were derived from peripheral blood mononuclear cells (PBMCs), sampled before the second cycle of nivolumab. The V and J genes are TRBV28 and TRBJ1-5; D not resolved. This sequence was found in a human donor with classical Hodgkin lymphoma. The CDR3 reads CASSLFGYSNQPQHF. In nucleotides, the CDR3 is TGTGCCAGCAGTTTATTTGGGTATAGCAATCAGCCCCAGCATTTT.